Listed here are 7 T cell receptor beta chains from one sample, sequenced in a study of blood T cells in healthy people across ages. The second PCR ran roughly 7 to 11 cycles with a sample-barcoded 5' primer and J-beta primers. From the 5' RACE reads, TCRdb called clonotypes with MiXCR, one entry per CDR3 protein. Of over 1,500,000 distinct CDR3 sequences listed, 39% were seen once; the top ten hold around 23%. The sample consisted of blood. These receptors were taken from a human donor in good health.

The V and J genes are TRBV5-1 and TRBJ1-1, with TRBD1 matching over 10 bases. This CDR3 contains 16 residues. V lost 7 bases, J lost 1 base, and 10 bases stayed unmatched. Germline V gene data show CDR1 as SGHRS and CDR2 as YFSETQ. The CDR3 region is CASYVGTGVTNTEAFF. Here the CDR3 DNA reads TGCGCCAGCTACGTTGGGACAGGGGTTACGAACACTGAAGCTTTCTTT.

The chain combines TRBV29-1 with TRBJ1-4; D gene unclear. V lost 4 bases, J lost 5 bases, and 8 bases lay in between. This CDR3 has 12 residues. CDR1 is SQVTM and CDR2 is ANQGSEA in the germline V gene. CDR3 in DNA: TGCAGCGTTGCTGGTCCAAATGAAAAACTGTTTTTT. Protein sequence: CSVAGPNEKLFF.

Comments on this clonotype: Germline and junction disagree at one end, which may indicate a read error. This chain joins TRBV7-2 and TRBJ1-1; D might be TRBD1 (6 bases). CDR1 and CDR2 (germline): SGHTA, FQGNSA. The CDR3 is made up of 15 amino acids. CDR3 sequence reads: CASSLVSGVRTGAFF. As DNA, the CDR3 is TGTGCCAGCAGCTTAGTCTCAGGGGTAAGGACTGGAGCTTTCTTT.

This chain links TRBV12-5 with TRBJ2-1; tentatively, D is TRBD1 (6 bases). Trimming removed 4 bases from V and 4 bases from J, with 20 bases in between. This CDR3 contains 17 residues. Germline lookup yields CDR1 LGHNT and CDR2 FRNRAP. The CDR3 DNA reads TGTGCTAGTGGTTCGCCCCCCCCCGTGGACAGATACAATGAGCAGTTCTTC. The encoded protein is CASGSPPPVDRYNEQFF.

This clonotype was seen a handful of times. The rearrangement links TRBV20-1 to TRBJ2-1; TRBD2 might be the D (6 bases). Germline lookup yields CDR1 DFQATT and CDR2 SNEGSKA (reference sequence). Trimming took off 5 bases at V and 10 bases at J, with 15 bases between the two ends. CDR3 length: 12 amino acids. This CDR3 is CSAASGWIEQFF. In DNA, the CDR3 is TGCAGTGCTGCCAGCGGGTGGATAGAGCAGTTCTTC.

This clonotype came up a few times. This chain uses TRBV2 with TRBJ1-2; D may be TRBD1 (6 bases). CDR1 is SNHLY, CDR2 FYNNEI, per germline. With 2 bases removed from V and 4 bases from J, the gap between germline ends came to 14 bases. This CDR3 comprises 15 residues. Here the CDR3 DNA reads TGTGCCAGCAGTGAACAACTGGCCAGGGGCTATGGCTACACCTTC. Translation: CASSEQLARGYGYTF.

This clonotype was observed a handful of times. The CDR3 DNA reads TGTGCCAGCAGAGACAGTAATGAAAAACTGTTTTTT. Its translation: CASRDSNEKLFF. V usage is TRBV12-3 or TRBV12-4 and J usage is TRBJ1-4; a weak D match, TRBD1 (5 bases). Trimming pared 6 bases from V and 4 bases from J, leaving 6 bases between. The CDR3 covers 12 residues.